This TCR beta chain was documented in a study of cytomegalovirus exposure and HLA in healthy donors listed by TCRdb under 2017. Turning to the overall study: An earlier analysis of around 600 of the donors reported 276 Gb of sequence data and about 100 million unique TCR beta sequences from about 179 million T cells. An early release that covered more than 550 HLA-typed donors contained around 300 gigabases of sequencing data and 75 million to 100 million unique TCR sequences. Among the approximately 430 genotyped donors, around 81% belonged to the genetic ancestry cluster associated with self-reported Caucasian donors. The study aimed to test whether signatures of past pathogen exposure could be identified by cataloging public T cell receptors. The T cell repertoires of 670 or so subjects were profiled by immunosequencing and related to cytomegalovirus serostatus. In addition to the first cohort of about 650 subjects, a separate validation cohort of 130 or so different subjects was used. The study combined high-throughput TCR immunosequencing, statistical association of individual TCRs with disease status, and machine learning to predict cytomegalovirus infection status. A later analysis re-analyzed previously published TCR beta repertoires from 500 to 700 donors and added high-resolution HLA genotyping to study TCR occurrence patterns. Rather than using new phenotypic data, the later analysis identified candidate immune exposures from TCR beta sequences and from how often those sequences occurred across donors. An earlier analysis of around 580 of the donors used high-throughput TCR beta sequencing to judge whether each TCR beta V gene segment behaved as functional or pseudogenic. Alongside the repertoire data, information on donor age, sex, ethnicity and CMV serostatus was compiled. In a later genetic analysis, genome-wide SNP genotypes for about three fifths of the roughly 670 donors were used, and that subset was treated as a discovery cohort. Every repertoire in the discovery cohort had been generated on one and the same sequencing platform. Both class I and class II loci were covered by HLA typing, at four-digit resolution. The number of donors typed differed by locus, with about 629-640 for A, B, C, DRB1 and DQB1, roughly 520 for DQA1, some 570 for DPA1, and around 460 for DPB1. Because of strong linkage in the cohort, roughly five DR-DQ haplotypes were treated as single units for association and clustering. On average, 235,054 unique TCR beta nucleotide sequences were sequenced per donor among about 400 genotyped donors of the cohort, with roughly 18% of those sequences being non-productive.

In total, approximately 610 healthy bone marrow donors made up the cohort. All cohort members were sampled while nominally healthy, although unrecorded immune exposures were likely present. The donor tested CMV seronegative and was one of the 352 seronegative cohort members. A peripheral blood sample was provided by each donor, and peripheral blood mononuclear cells were used for TCR beta sequencing. The Qiagen DNeasy Blood Extraction Kit was used to extract genomic DNA from the blood cell samples. Results and caveats for the whole study, not just this receptor: When HLA alleles, especially DR and DQ, strongly co-occurred, TCR associations were difficult to assign to individual alleles. It was suggested by the authors that the approach could potentially be generalized to other disease states and immunological phenotypes. Specific HLA alleles were associated with around 18,000 TCR beta sequences at a false discovery rate of 0.05 in a later analysis. In both the original and validation cohorts, the classifier was reported to diagnose cytomegalovirus status with high specificity and sensitivity. A cluster of highly shared sequence variants was judged likely to be a technical artifact of the sequencing pipeline. HLA typing was unavailable for some donors at each locus, so association tests used only the typed subset. A later analysis found that TCR association rates varied across HLA loci, with DRB1 alleles showing the most associated TCRs and HLA-C alleles the fewest. The 87-base-pair reads could not distinguish some IMGT-functional V segments, including TRBV6-2 and TRBV6-3, so those segments were excluded. Correlated functional status among segregating V segments might reflect linkage disequilibrium, but an unknown experimental factor could not be ruled out. Several of the top co-occurrence clusters appeared to be linked to parvovirus B19, influenza, CMV and Epstein-Barr virus, according to a later analysis. The only immune exposure information available for the cohort was CMV serostatus. Broadly in line with IMGT annotations, most TCR beta V segments showed up in productive rearrangements about 87% or about 30% of the time in an earlier analysis of several hundred of the donors. This cohort had only TCR beta chains sequenced, and the lack of alpha or paired-chain data limited which features could be detected. The study gave a list of 150 to 200 TCR beta chains associated with cytomegalovirus. A few of the identified cytomegalovirus-associated TCR beta chains were confirmed in vitro to be specific for cytomegalovirus antigens. A further reported finding was that TCR beta sequences accurately predicted the HLA-A and HLA-B alleles for most subjects in the first cohort. Compared with equally common non-associated chains, HLA-associated TCR beta chains in a later analysis were more clonally expanded and had lower generation probabilities. In a later genetic analysis, a missense DCLRE1C variant was associated with V-gene and J-gene trimming of TCR beta chains, and the association was replicated in an independent cohort. According to a later analysis, most CMV-associated TCR beta chains appeared to be HLA-restricted, and the HLA associations seemed to be driven largely by CMV exposure. In a later genetic analysis, fewer N-insertions in productive TCRs were reported among donors in an Asian-associated ancestry cluster than the approximately 630-donor mean. Roughly uniform sequencing depth across donors was assumed in presence/absence analyses, although this assumption may not hold. Approximately 18 rarely observed V segments, including chromosome 9 orphons, were excluded from the earlier analysis of about 610 of the donors because counts were too low. While some public TCRs were present in many individuals, most TCR sequences turned up only very rarely across donors.

The library was produced with the immunoSEQ multiplex PCR assay. A mixture of 60 forward primers for TCR Vbeta segments and 13 reverse primers for TCR Jbeta segments was used in the multiplex PCR. The CDR3 region of rearranged TCR beta genes was amplified from genomic DNA by a multiplex PCR assay. The amplified TCR beta libraries were sequenced on the Illumina HiSeq System as 87-base-pair reads. Per the authors' processing: A later analysis counted tens of millions of unique TCR beta chains across the 666 repertoires, and 10 million to 12 million of these chains were shared by at least two donors. A nearest-neighbor algorithm error-corrected the raw reads and collapsed the reads into unique sequences, merging closely related sequences to remove PCR and sequencing errors. To assign V, D and J gene segments, CDR3 sequences were aligned to IMGT reference sequences. For a sequence to be retained, a match of at least six nucleotides to both a V gene segment and a J gene segment was required. A rearrangement counted as productive if the CDR3 had no stop codons and remained in frame with V and J, and every other rearrangement counted as non-productive. CDR3 was defined according to IMGT convention as the region running from the second conserved V-encoded cysteine to the conserved J-encoded phenylalanine. Sequences without an unambiguous match to a single V gene segment were excluded from the earlier analysis of a few hundred of the donors. An earlier analysis of under 750 of the donors called V segments functional above 56.7% productive rearrangements and segregating when the between-donor standard deviation exceeded 5%. A statistical classification framework was built for diagnosing cytomegalovirus status from the catalog of TCR beta chain sequences. A later analysis assigned V and J genes by comparing TCR nucleotide sequences with IMGT/GENE-DB human TR gene sequences. A later analysis assigned CDR3 sequences and most-parsimonious VDJ recombination scenarios with the TCRdist pipeline. In a later analysis, every TCR beta chain was defined by the combination of its CDR3 amino acid sequence and its V-gene family, and reads without a unique V-gene family were dropped. As a way to deal with suspected cross-contamination and a sequencing artifact, a later analysis dropped more than 500 nucleotide sequences that were highly shared and had low generation probability. For each public chain, a later analysis derived a clonal expansion index from normalized ranks of inferred template counts within each repertoire. Generation probabilities in a later analysis came from a VDJ recombination model fitted to out-of-frame rearrangements, and those results were checked against IGoR. A later analysis scored TCR-TCR, TCR-HLA and TCR-CMV co-occurrence with hypergeometric tests, applying a repertoire-size bias correction to TCR pairs. To estimate false discovery rates, a later analysis permuted the HLA or CMV assignments 20 times. A later analysis grouped co-occurring TCRs with DBSCAN, adding TCRdist sequence similarity when clustering within HLA-allele-positive subsets. Co-occurrence clustering excluded repertoires with fewer than 30,000 or more than 120,000 public chains, plus five with anomalous nucleotide sharing. TCRdb provides this immuneACCESS table in a form limited to in-frame rearrangements. Some clones are lacking; in checked studies, under half of them reflect an unresolved V gene, and why the rest are absent is not known. The D gene and trimming were derived from the DNA, and the V and J assignments and clone size from that table. The sample profile shows about 60,000 clones; 70% to 90% of them were found once. 5.5% to 7% of the sample lies in the top ten.

V is reduced by 3 bases and J by 6 bases, leaving a spacing of 8 bases between them. The CDR3 sequence holds 11 residues, the cysteine and phenylalanine included. Of all the DNA, just the CDR3 is kept, 33 bases in frame from base 1. Taken from the germline V gene (reference sequence), the CDR1 and CDR2 loops are GTSNPN and SVGIG. This clone was seen a handful of times. Its target antigen remains unknown. No much larger clone is present one base from it, and per-base qualities are unavailable. This TCR derives from a male donor in good health and CMV-seronegative. The V and J segments used are TRBV30 and TRBJ1-2; the D gene is possibly TRBD1, with 5 bases matching. Source material: PBMCs. DNA sequence: TGTGCCTGGAGGCTAGGGGATGGCTACACCTTC. Translated, this gives CAWRLGDGYTF.